This TCR beta chain was sequenced in a study of CD8+ T cells in alopecia areata. It was for about 5 patients that CD4+ cells were sorted into CD25+CD127- cells. RNA extraction and reverse transcription yielded cDNA as sequencing template. The repertoire was sequenced with immunoSEQ multiplex PCR; TCRdb's copy has only in-frame clones and lacks some. In the table there are about 7,500 clones, around 64% of which are singletons. The source material was CD4+ Tregs sorted from blood. This receptor was obtained from a human donor with alopecia areata.

CDR3 in amino acids: CAWTGGRAPDTQYF. CDR3 in DNA: TGTGCCTGGACAGGCGGGAGGGCCCCAGATACGCAGTATTTT. The chain joins TRBV30 to TRBJ2-3, with TRBD2 matching over 9 bases. This CDR3 spans 14 amino acids. V was pared by 4 bases and J by 4 bases, with 6 bases of the junction left unmatched. Germline-derived CDR1 and CDR2 are GTSNPN and SVGIG (reference sequence).